This T cell receptor (beta chain) was documented in a study of cytomegalovirus exposure and HLA in healthy donors (dated by TCRdb to about 2017). Study-wide context: An earlier analysis of a few hundred of the donors reported about 260 Gb of sequence data and around 120 million unique TCR beta sequences obtained from some 200 million T cells. Roughly 300 gigabases of sequencing data and 78 million or so unique TCR sequences were included in an early release covering roughly 600 HLA-typed donors. The genetic ancestry cluster associated with self-reported Caucasian donors included about 81% of the roughly 410 genotyped donors. The study aimed to test whether cataloging public T cell receptors could reveal signatures of past pathogen exposure. The T cell repertoires of 666 subjects were profiled by immunosequencing and related to cytomegalovirus serostatus. In addition to the first cohort of 650 to 750 subjects, a separate validation cohort of 120 different subjects was used. To predict cytomegalovirus infection status, the study combined high-throughput TCR immunosequencing, statistical association of individual TCRs with disease status, and machine learning. A later analysis re-analyzed previously published TCR beta repertoires from 660 or so donors and added high-resolution HLA genotyping to study TCR occurrence patterns. Rather than drawing on any new phenotypic data, the later analysis identified candidate immune exposures from TCR beta sequences and the way those sequences occurred across donors. An earlier analysis of approximately 630 of the donors applied high-throughput TCR beta sequencing to assess whether each TCR beta V gene segment acted as functional or pseudogenic. Donor age, sex, ethnicity and CMV serostatus were compiled alongside the repertoire data. A later genetic analysis used genome-wide SNP genotypes for about 55% of the 666 donors, treating that subset as a discovery cohort. Every discovery cohort repertoire had been produced on one sequencing platform. HLA typing included class I and class II loci at four-digit resolution. The number of donors typed differed by locus, with about 629-630 for A, B, C, DRB1 and DQB1, about 500 for DQA1, over 600 for DPA1, and some 450 for DPB1. Four to six DR-DQ haplotypes were handled as single units for association and clustering because linkage in the cohort was strong. Across 300 to 500 genotyped donors of the cohort, an average of roughly 230,000 unique TCR beta nucleotide sequences per donor were sequenced, and around 19% of those sequences were non-productive. What the work shows at the level of the full study, not this receptor alone: A group of highly shared sequence variants was considered likely to be a technical artifact of the sequencing pipeline. About 17 rarely observed V segments, including chromosome 9 orphons, were excluded from the earlier analysis of a few hundred of the donors because counts were too low. A further reported finding was that TCR beta sequences accurately predicted the HLA-A and HLA-B alleles for most subjects in the first cohort. Some IMGT-functional V segments, including TRBV6-2 and TRBV6-3, could not be distinguished by the 87-base-pair reads and were therefore excluded. Presence/absence analyses assumed roughly uniform sequencing depth across donors, an assumption that may not hold. According to a later analysis, TCR association rates differed among HLA loci, with DRB1 alleles showing the most associated TCRs and HLA-C alleles showing the fewest. The authors suggested that the approach could potentially be extended to other disease states and immunological phenotypes. Three of the identified cytomegalovirus-associated TCR beta chains were confirmed in vitro to be specific for cytomegalovirus antigens. Because HLA typing was missing for some donors at each locus, association tests included only the typed subset. Linkage disequilibrium might explain the correlated functional status among segregating V segments, but an unknown experimental factor could not be ruled out. This cohort had only TCR beta chains sequenced, and the lack of alpha or paired-chain data limited which features could be detected. According to a later analysis, parvovirus B19, influenza, CMV and Epstein-Barr virus appeared linked to several top co-occurrence clusters. An earlier analysis of approximately 570 of the donors showed that most TCR beta V segments appeared in productive rearrangements either about 87% or about 30% of the time, which broadly matched IMGT annotations. In both the original and validation cohorts, the classifier was reported to diagnose cytomegalovirus status with high specificity and sensitivity. V-gene and J-gene trimming of TCR beta chains was associated with a missense DCLRE1C variant in a later genetic analysis, and the association was replicated in an independent cohort. CMV serostatus was the only immune exposure information available for the cohort. Assigning TCR associations to individual alleles was difficult when HLA alleles, especially DR and DQ, strongly co-occurred. The study gave a list of about 150 TCR beta chains associated with cytomegalovirus. In a later analysis, HLA-associated TCR beta chains were found to be more clonally expanded and to have lower generation probabilities than equally common non-associated chains. Most CMV-associated TCR beta chains appeared to be HLA-restricted in a later analysis, and the HLA associations seemed to be driven largely by CMV exposure. Compared with the 666-donor mean, donors in an Asian-associated ancestry cluster had fewer N-insertions in productive TCRs, according to a later genetic analysis. Across donors, most TCR sequences were observed very rarely, whereas some public TCRs were present in many individuals. In a later analysis, some 18,000 TCR beta sequences were associated with specific HLA alleles at a false discovery rate of 0.05.

A few counts support this clone. Its antigen remains unidentified. The record has no base qualities; no much larger clone is one base away. Library prep was done by the immunoSEQ multiplex PCR assay. For the multiplex PCR, a mixture combining 60 forward primers for TCR Vbeta segments and 13 reverse primers for TCR Jbeta segments was used. The CDR3 region of rearranged TCR beta genes was amplified from genomic DNA with a multiplex PCR assay. Amplified TCR beta libraries were sequenced as 87-base-pair reads on the Illumina HiSeq System. In the authors' own workflow: In a later analysis, tens of millions of unique TCR beta chains were counted across the approximately 640 repertoires, and around 10 million of these chains were shared by at least two donors. To remove PCR and sequencing errors, raw reads were error-corrected and collapsed into unique sequences using a nearest-neighbor algorithm that merged closely related sequences. To assign V, D and J gene segments, CDR3 sequences were aligned to IMGT reference sequences. For a sequence to be retained, at least a six-nucleotide match to both a V gene segment and a J gene segment was required. A rearrangement counted as productive if the CDR3 had no stop codons and remained in frame with V and J, and every other rearrangement counted as non-productive. Following IMGT convention, CDR3 was defined as the stretch from the second conserved V-encoded cysteine up to the conserved J-encoded phenylalanine. The earlier analysis of some 540 of the donors excluded any sequence lacking an unambiguous match to a single V gene segment. In an earlier analysis of approximately 590 of the donors, V segments were called functional above 56.7% productive rearrangements and were called segregating when the between-donor standard deviation exceeded 5%. A statistical classification framework was built to diagnose cytomegalovirus status from the catalog of TCR beta chain sequences. In a later analysis, V and J genes were assigned by comparing TCR nucleotide sequences against IMGT/GENE-DB human TR gene sequences. The TCRdist pipeline was used in a later analysis to assign CDR3 sequences and most-parsimonious VDJ recombination scenarios. In a later analysis, every TCR beta chain was defined by the combination of its CDR3 amino acid sequence and its V-gene family, and reads without a unique V-gene family were dropped. In a later analysis, fewer than 600 highly shared, low-generation-probability nucleotide sequences were removed to address suspected cross-contamination and a sequencing artifact. In a later analysis, a clonal expansion index for each public chain was calculated from normalized within-repertoire ranks of inferred template counts. In a later analysis, generation probabilities were computed with a VDJ recombination model fitted to out-of-frame rearrangements, and the resulting probabilities were checked against IGoR. In a later analysis, hypergeometric tests were used to score TCR-TCR, TCR-HLA and TCR-CMV co-occurrence, with a repertoire-size bias correction applied to TCR pairs. A later analysis estimated false discovery rates by permuting HLA or CMV assignments 20 times. In a later analysis, co-occurring TCRs were grouped using DBSCAN, with TCRdist sequence similarity added in when clustering inside HLA-allele-positive subsets. For co-occurrence clustering, repertoires with fewer than 30,000 or more than 120,000 public chains were excluded, along with a handful of repertoires with anomalous nucleotide sharing. The source is immuneACCESS, and TCRdb retained only in-frame sequences with V and J called. Part of the clones is not carried over; for the studies checked, unresolved V genes explain less than half of this, and the remainder is unexplained. That table is the source of V, J and clone size, and D and trimming were worked out from the DNA. The sample records more than 55,000 clones, roughly four fifths of which are singletons. The ten largest make up approximately 1.5% of the sample.

The cohort comprised 550 to 700 healthy bone marrow donors. At the time of sampling, every cohort member was nominally healthy, though immune exposures that went unrecorded were likely present. CMV serostatus was positive for approximately 300 and negative for 352 of the 666 cohort members, and was not recorded for this donor. Each donor provided a peripheral blood sample, and peripheral blood mononuclear cells were used for TCR beta sequencing. Genomic DNA was extracted from the blood cell samples with the Qiagen DNeasy Blood Extraction Kit. According to the germline V gene, CDR1 reads LGHNA and CDR2 reads YSLEER. CDR3 length: 17 amino acids, cysteine to phenylalanine. Only the CDR3 region is kept as DNA, spanning 51 bases read in frame from base 1. Deletion took 0 bases off V and 9 bases off J, with a span of 23 bases between the germline ends.

The receptor was isolated from a human donor in good health. The chain is assembled from TRBV4-3 and TRBJ2-5; D gene: possibly TRBD2, on 6 matching bases. The sample taken for sequencing was PBMCs. The CDR3 region has the sequence CASSQDLGGQGGSAQYF. The sequenced DNA: TGCGCCAGCAGCCAAGATCTTGGAGGGCAGGGAGGTTCGGCCCAGTACTTC.